The T cell receptor (beta chain) described here comes from a study of blood T cell repertoires in COVID-19. The age range of participants was about 18 to 90 years, with residence in about two dozen US areas. Data came from immunoSEQ multiplex PCR; TCRdb stores just in-frame clones and leaves some out. This sample has a few hundred thousand clones, with approximately 90% found just once. V was cut by 11 bases and J by 4 bases, with 17 bases left in between. The germline gives CDR1 SNHLY, CDR2 FYNNEI. CDR3 length equals 13 residues. This clone was seen just once. The TCR sequence derives from a woman between 18 and 29 years old who had recovered from COVID-19. The chain carries TRBV2 and TRBJ1-1; no definite D call. The material sequenced was PBMCs or T cells enriched from blood (not recorded which). The DNA of the CDR3 is TGTGCCTACGCTGGGCAGGCCCGCACTGAAGCTTTCTTT. Residues: CAYAGQARTEAFF. Variable domain in full (rest from reference TRBV2 and TRBJ1-1): EPEVTQTPSHQVTQMGQEVILRCVPISNHLYFYWYRQILGQKVEFLVSFYNNEISEKSEIFDDQFSVERPDGSNFTLKIRSTKLEDSAMYFCAYAGQARTEAFFGQGTRLTVV.